One sample yielded the 12 T cell receptor beta chains listed below, sequenced in a study of T cells in Graves' hyperthyroidism and ophthalmopathy. Amplification of TCR beta CDR3 regions used RNA as the template. With the HTBI primer set, the TCR CDR3 went through a first round of RT-PCR. TCRdb analysed the multiplex PCR reads with MiXCR anew, one entry per CDR3 protein. This sample has more than 350,000 distinct CDR3 sequences, with about 15% found just once. Sequencing was carried out using blood. These receptor sequences come from a woman between 55 and 75 years old with Graves' ophthalmopathy.

Ten or more counts support this clonotype. The chain carries TRBV30 and TRBJ2-1; tentative D call: TRBD2 (5 bases). This CDR3 is built from 13 residues. The V gene lost 2 bases and the J gene lost 10 bases, with 15 bases spanning the gap. The germline CDR1 and CDR2 sequences are GTSNPN and SVGIG (reference sequence). In DNA, the CDR3 is TGTGCCTGGAGTCCCAGCCCCGAGCGGGAGCAGTTCTTC. Its protein is CAWSPSPEREQFF.

This clonotype has more than one count but fewer than ten. The CDR3 region is CASNAGGPTDTQYF. The CDR3 DNA sequence: TGTGCCAGCAATGCGGGAGGGCCGACAGATACGCAGTATTTT. The J gene is TRBJ2-3, the V gene TRBV18; 9 bases map to TRBD2. Germline V CDR1 and CDR2: KGHSH, LQKENI. The CDR3 is 14 amino acids. V shed 8 bases and J 3 bases; nucleotides not matched to a gene: 6.

The gene calls are TRBV25-1 and TRBJ2-2; 11 bases map to TRBD2. The J segment lost 9 bases and the V segment lost 3 bases, leaving 3 bases of the junction unmatched. In germline, CDR1 is MGHDK, CDR2 SYGVNS. The length of the CDR3 is 14 residues. CDR3 sequence (DNA): TGTGCCAGCAGTGATACTAGCGGGAGTCGGGAGCTGTTTTTT. The encoded protein is CASSDTSGSRELFF.

The table lists this clonotype with a few counts. A single base separates this from a much larger clone, so it may be a read error. The rearrangement joins TRBV30 to TRBJ2-7, with 7 bases fitting TRBD1. J lost 5 bases, V lost 3 bases, and 10 bases had no gene match. This CDR3 has 14 amino acids. Germline V gives CDR1 GTSNPN, CDR2 SVGIG (reference sequence). The CDR3 DNA reads as TGTGCCTGGAGGGGACAGTTAGGACAGAACGAGCAGTACTTC. It yields the protein CAWRGQLGQNEQYF.

This clonotype was counted many times. The chain joins TRBV10-3 to TRBJ1-1; D remains ambiguous. The germline CDR1 and CDR2 sequences are ENHRY and SYGVKD. The CDR3 sequence is 13 residues long. V lost 3 bases and J 1 base, leaving 6 bases between the germline ends. In nucleotides, the CDR3 is TGTGCCATCAGTGATAAGGGGAACACTGAAGCTTTCTTT. It encodes CAISDKGNTEAFF.

This clonotype was observed a handful of times. Here the CDR3 reads CSVPSWEGTHEQFF. The CDR3, as DNA: TGCAGCGTCCCTTCGTGGGAGGGAACCCATGAGCAGTTCTTC. This sequence joins TRBV29-1 and TRBJ2-1; 7 bases match TRBD2. Unmatched junction bases numbered 13, after V lost 6 bases and J lost 8 bases. CDR3 length equals 14 residues. Germline lookup yields CDR1 SQVTM and CDR2 ANQGSEA.

This clonotype came up many times. The CDR3 loop is CASSFGLAGGYEQYF. CDR3 DNA sequence: TGTGCCAGCAGCTTCGGACTAGCGGGAGGGTACGAGCAGTACTTC. V gene TRBV11-2 combines with J gene TRBJ2-7; 15 bases line up with TRBD2. Germline CDR1 reads SGHAT; CDR2 reads FQNNGV. The CDR3 runs to 15 residues. Trimming cost V 3 bases and J 4 bases; bases outside gene matches: 1.

This clonotype was picked up many times. The V and J genes are TRBV24-1 and TRBJ1-2; maybe TRBD1 (6 bases). The CDR3 runs to 13 residues. Germline CDR1 is KGHDR and CDR2 is SFDVKD. The V gene lost 3 bases and the J gene lost 2 bases, with 6 bases spanning the gap. CDR3 nucleotides: TGTGCCACCAGTGATGGACAGAACTATGGCTACACCTTC. Translating gives CATSDGQNYGYTF.

V gene TRBV20-1 combines with J gene TRBJ2-3; D unresolved. Trimming shortened V by 0 bases and J by 0 bases, and 10 bases separated the two germline ends. The CDR3 has 15 residues. Germline CDR1 DFQATT, CDR2 SNEGSKA (reference sequence). The CDR3 region is CSARDFSASTDTQYF. CDR3 coding DNA: TGCAGTGCTAGAGATTTCAGTGCTAGCACAGATACGCAGTATTTT.

This clonotype appeared a few times. The chain recombines TRBV25-1 with TRBJ2-1, with TRBD1 matching over 8 bases. Germline V gene sequence: CDR1 MGHDK, CDR2 SYGVNS. The CDR3 spans 15 residues. V shed 6 bases, J shed 4 bases, and the junction held 8 bases outside the gene matches. The CDR3 coding sequence is TGTGCCAGCAGGCAGACAGGGGAATTGTACAATGAGCAGTTCTTC. Protein product: CASRQTGELYNEQFF.

There are many counts of this clonotype. The genes are TRBV2 and TRBJ1-5, with D perhaps matching TRBD1 (6 bases). Trimming removed 6 bases from V and 0 bases from J, with 9 bases in between. Germline lookup yields CDR1 SNHLY and CDR2 FYNNEI. This CDR3 has 14 amino acids. The CDR3 nucleotides read TGTGCCAGCAGGGACAGCTATAGCAATCAGCCCCAGCATTTT. Encoded protein: CASRDSYSNQPQHF.

This clonotype has at least ten counts. The V gene is TRBV20-1, the J gene TRBJ1-5; 12 bases are a match to TRBD1. Germline loops: CDR1 DFQATT, CDR2 SNEGSKA (reference sequence). V shed 6 bases and J 12 bases; nucleotides not matched to a gene: 12. The CDR3 has 14 amino acids. The CDR3 spells CSAILSGQGAIQHF. CDR3 coding DNA: TGCAGTGCCATTCTCTCGGGACAGGGGGCAATCCAGCATTTT.